This TCR beta chain was captured by sequencing in a study of T cell repertoires in cytomegalovirus infection (dated by TCRdb to about 2019). With respect to the entire study: Peptide stimulations targeted recently identified HLA-C-restricted CMV epitopes, whose presentation resists viral immunomodulation, together with well-studied HLA-B-restricted epitopes. Because public TCR beta signatures pointed to carriage of CMV infection together with the matching HLA type, the HLA type of each donor mattered for the analysis. General study outcomes and caveats: The ex vivo response was dominated by HLA-C-restricted CMV-specific TCR beta clonotypes, which also provided the single most frequent clonotype in two of eight donors. Carriers of CMV infection plus the relevant HLA type were discriminated by the cumulative frequency of public TCR beta family members in the study cohort and in an independent roughly 350-donor cohort.

The run used an Illumina HiSeq 1500. Clones were called with MiXCR by TCRdb after fastp trimmed the public reads at Q25, and only in-frame beta chains were retained. Every CDR3 protein is listed once, alongside the most common genes and DNA of its rows. The sample has 800,000 to 950,000 distinct CDR3 sequences on record, 32% of them singletons. Roughly 12% of the sample comes from the top ten. The treatment or condition label, as the study defines it: in vitro stimulation with specific CMV peptide epitopes to enrich CMV-specific T cells. About this clonotype: The specificity of this receptor is unknown. The sample holds no much larger clone one base away, and base qualities are not on file.

From a lookup of the germline V gene (reference sequence), CDR1 and CDR2 are SGHNT and YYREEE. V sheds 0 bases and J sheds 9 bases, leaving 10 bases between their ends. There are 13 amino acids in the CDR3, from cysteine to phenylalanine inclusive. The only DNA kept is the CDR3, 39 bases in frame from the first base. The chain is made from TRBV5-4 and TRBJ2-1; a confident D gene designation cannot be given. The source was cultured CD8+ T cells from PBMCs, collected from culture after CMV antigen stimulation. The source of this sequence is a human donor in good health (CMV status not recorded). Some clones in this sample may be carry-over from other donors' samples. The nucleotides read TGTGCCAGCAGCTTGGCCCCGTACCCTGAGCAGTTCTTC. This encodes CASSLAPYPEQFF.